The present TCR beta chain was sequenced within a study of blood T cell repertoires in COVID-19. Authors' data handling: Using reference gene primer amplification, nucleated cell counts were estimated. Using immunoSEQ multiplex PCR, the repertoire was profiled, and TCRdb retains in-frame clones only, with some absent. That table furnishes V, J and clone size, whereas the DNA furnished D and trimming. The sample lists roughly 200,000 clones, over 70% seen once, with less than 6% in the top ten. Germline CDR1 is KGHDR and CDR2 is SFDVKD. V dropped 8 bases and J dropped 1; count of bases not matched to a gene: 4. The CDR3 spans 14 residues.

This receptor was obtained from a woman in her seventies with acute or convalescent COVID-19. Sequencing input: peripheral blood. The J gene is TRBJ1-1, the V gene TRBV24-1, with 9 bases aligning to TRBD1. This chain's CDR3 is CATKDRGRNTEAFF. CDR3 DNA sequence: TGTGCCACCAAGGACAGGGGTCGGAACACTGAAGCTTTCTTT.